This T cell receptor (beta chain) is from a study of blood T cell repertoires in COVID-19. Only in-frame clones appear in the TCRdb table, and some are missing; sequencing was by immunoSEQ multiplex PCR. The repertoire holds over 70,000 clones, with approximately 80% as singletons. The Seattle patients joined while their infection was active and were tracked longitudinally afterward. With V trimmed by 0 bases and J by 0 bases, 2 bases remained unmatched. The germline V gene encodes CDR1 SGHAT and CDR2 FQNNGV. CDR3 length: 15 residues. The sequence derives from a man between 65 and 79 years old with COVID-19, enrolled during active disease. V and J are TRBV11-2 and TRBJ2-7; TRBD1 matches at 7 bases. Material: peripheral blood. The chain's CDR3 is CASSLEGQNSYEQYF. The CDR3 DNA follows: TGTGCCAGCAGCTTAGAGGGACAGAACTCCTACGAGCAGTACTTC.